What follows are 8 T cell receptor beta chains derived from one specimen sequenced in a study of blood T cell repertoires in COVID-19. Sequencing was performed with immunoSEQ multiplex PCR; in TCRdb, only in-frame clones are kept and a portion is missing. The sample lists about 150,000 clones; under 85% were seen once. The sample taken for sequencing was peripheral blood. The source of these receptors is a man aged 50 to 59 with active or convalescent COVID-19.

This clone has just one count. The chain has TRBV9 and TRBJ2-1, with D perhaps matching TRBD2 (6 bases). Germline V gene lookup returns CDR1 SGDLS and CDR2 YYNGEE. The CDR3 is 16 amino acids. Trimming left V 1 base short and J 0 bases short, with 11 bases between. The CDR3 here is CASSVRRELSYNEQFF. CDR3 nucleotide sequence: TGTGCCAGCAGCGTAAGGAGGGAACTCTCCTACAATGAGCAGTTCTTC. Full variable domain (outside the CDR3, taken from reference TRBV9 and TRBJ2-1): DSGVTQTPKHLITATGQRVTLRCSPRSGDLSVYWYQQSLDQGLQFLIQYYNGEERAKGNILERFSAQQFPDLHSELNLSSLELGDSALYFCASSVRRELSYNEQFFGPGTRLTVL.

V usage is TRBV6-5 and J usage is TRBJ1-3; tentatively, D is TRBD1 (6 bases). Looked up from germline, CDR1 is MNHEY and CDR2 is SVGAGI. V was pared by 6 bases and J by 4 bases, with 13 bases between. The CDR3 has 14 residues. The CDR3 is CASRYGQSGNTIYF. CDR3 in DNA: TGTGCCAGCAGATACGGACAGTCGGGAAACACCATATATTTT.

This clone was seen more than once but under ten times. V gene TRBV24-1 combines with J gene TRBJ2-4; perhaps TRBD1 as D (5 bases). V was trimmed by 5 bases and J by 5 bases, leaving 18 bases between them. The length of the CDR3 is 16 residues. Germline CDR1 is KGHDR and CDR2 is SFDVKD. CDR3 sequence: CATSVGWGKGQNIQYF. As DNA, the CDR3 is TGTGCCACCAGTGTCGGGTGGGGAAAGGGGCAAAACATTCAGTACTTC.

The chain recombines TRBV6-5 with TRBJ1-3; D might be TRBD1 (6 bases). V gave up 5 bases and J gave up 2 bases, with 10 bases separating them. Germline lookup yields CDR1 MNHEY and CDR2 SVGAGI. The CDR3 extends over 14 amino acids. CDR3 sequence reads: CASSTDRTGNTIYF. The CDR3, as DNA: TGTGCCAGCAGTACCGACAGGACTGGAAACACCATATATTTT.

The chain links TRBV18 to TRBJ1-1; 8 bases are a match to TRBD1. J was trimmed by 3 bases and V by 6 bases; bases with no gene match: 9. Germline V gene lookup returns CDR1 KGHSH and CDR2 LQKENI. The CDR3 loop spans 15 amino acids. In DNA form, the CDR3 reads TGTGCCAGCTCCCCAGGGGGCGAAGAGGACACTGAAGCTTTCTTT. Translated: CASSPGGEEDTEAFF.

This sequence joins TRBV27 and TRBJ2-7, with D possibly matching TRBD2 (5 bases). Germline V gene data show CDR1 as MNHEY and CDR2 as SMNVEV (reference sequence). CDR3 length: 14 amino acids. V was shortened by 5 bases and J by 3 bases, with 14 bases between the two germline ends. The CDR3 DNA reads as TGTGCCAGCAGTCCGTCGGGGAATTTCTACGAGCAGTACTTC. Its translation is CASSPSGNFYEQYF.

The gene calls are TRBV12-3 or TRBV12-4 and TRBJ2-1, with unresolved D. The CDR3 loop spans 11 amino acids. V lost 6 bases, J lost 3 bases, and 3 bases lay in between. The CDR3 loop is CASRYYNEQFF. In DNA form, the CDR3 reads TGTGCCAGCAGATACTACAATGAGCAGTTCTTC.

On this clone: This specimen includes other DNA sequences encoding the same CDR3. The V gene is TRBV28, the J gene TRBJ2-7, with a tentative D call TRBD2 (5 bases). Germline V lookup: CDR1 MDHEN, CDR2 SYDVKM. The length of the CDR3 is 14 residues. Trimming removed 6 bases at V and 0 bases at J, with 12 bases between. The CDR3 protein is CASRFSGSSYEQYF. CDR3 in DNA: TGTGCCAGCAGATTCTCGGGGTCCTCCTACGAGCAGTACTTC.